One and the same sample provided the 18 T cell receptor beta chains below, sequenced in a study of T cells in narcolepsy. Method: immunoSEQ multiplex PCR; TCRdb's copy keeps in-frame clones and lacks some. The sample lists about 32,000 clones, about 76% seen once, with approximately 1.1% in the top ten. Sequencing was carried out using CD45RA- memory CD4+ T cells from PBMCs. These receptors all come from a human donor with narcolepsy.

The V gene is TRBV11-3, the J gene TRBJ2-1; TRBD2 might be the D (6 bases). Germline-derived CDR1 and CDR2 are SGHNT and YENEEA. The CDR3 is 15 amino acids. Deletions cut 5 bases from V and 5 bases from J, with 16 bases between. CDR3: CASSRNWGENNEQFF. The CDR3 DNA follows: TGTGCCAGCAGCCGGAATTGGGGGGAGAACAATGAGCAGTTCTTC.

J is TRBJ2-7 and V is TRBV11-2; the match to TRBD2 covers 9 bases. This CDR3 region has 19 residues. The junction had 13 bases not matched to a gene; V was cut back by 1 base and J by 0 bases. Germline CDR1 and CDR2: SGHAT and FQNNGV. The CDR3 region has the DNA TGTGCCAGCAGCTTAGGGTTAGCGGGAGCCCTTTCCCACTCCTACGAGCAGTACTTC. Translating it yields CASSLGLAGALSHSYEQYF.

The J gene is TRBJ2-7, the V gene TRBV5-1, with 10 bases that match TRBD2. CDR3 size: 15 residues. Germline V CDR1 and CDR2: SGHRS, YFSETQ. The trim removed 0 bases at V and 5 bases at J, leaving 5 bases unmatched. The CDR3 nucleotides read TGCGCCAGCAGCTTGGCTAGCGGGAGAGTCCACGAGCAGTACTTC. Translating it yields CASSLASGRVHEQYF.

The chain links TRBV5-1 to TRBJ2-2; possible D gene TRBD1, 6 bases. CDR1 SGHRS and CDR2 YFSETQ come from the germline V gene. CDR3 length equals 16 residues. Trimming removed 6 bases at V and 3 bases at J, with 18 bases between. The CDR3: CASNPSFAGDTGELFF. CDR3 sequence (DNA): TGCGCCAGCAATCCCTCCTTTGCAGGGGACACCGGGGAGCTGTTTTTT.

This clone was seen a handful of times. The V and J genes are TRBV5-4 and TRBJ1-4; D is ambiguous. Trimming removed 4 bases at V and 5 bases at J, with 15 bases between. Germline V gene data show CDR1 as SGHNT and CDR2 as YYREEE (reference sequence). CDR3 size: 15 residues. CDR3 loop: CASSPSGGYNEKLFF. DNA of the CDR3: TGTGCCAGCAGCCCTAGTGGAGGCTACAATGAAAAACTGTTTTTT.

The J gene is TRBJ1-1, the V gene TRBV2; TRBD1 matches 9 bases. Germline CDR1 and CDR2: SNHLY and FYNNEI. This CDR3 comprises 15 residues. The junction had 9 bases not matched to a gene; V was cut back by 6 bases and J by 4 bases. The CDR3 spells CASRDNRGPGTEAFF. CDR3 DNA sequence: TGTGCCAGCAGGGATAACAGGGGGCCGGGCACTGAAGCTTTCTTT.

The CDR3 nucleotides read TGTGCCAGCAGCAACCGAGGACTAGCGGGAGGAGAGACCCAGTACTTC. Its protein product is CASSNRGLAGGETQYF. The chain is built from TRBV21-1 and TRBJ2-5; TRBD2, as called in the table, went unchecked against the DNA. TRBV21-1 is marked as a pseudogene. This CDR3 has 16 amino acids.

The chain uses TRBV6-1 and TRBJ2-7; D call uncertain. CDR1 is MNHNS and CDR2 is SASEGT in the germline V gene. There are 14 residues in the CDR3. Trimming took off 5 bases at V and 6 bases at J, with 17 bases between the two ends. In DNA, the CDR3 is TGTGCCAGCAGTTCTCGGAAAATCGGGTCCGAGCAGTACTTC. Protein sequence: CASSSRKIGSEQYF.

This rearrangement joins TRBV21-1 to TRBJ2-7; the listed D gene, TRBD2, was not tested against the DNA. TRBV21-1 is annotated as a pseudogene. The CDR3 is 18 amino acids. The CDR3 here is CASSKGSMSASEIYEQYF. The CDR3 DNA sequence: TGTGCCAGCAGCAAAGGGTCAATGTCGGCTAGCGAGATCTACGAGCAGTACTTC.

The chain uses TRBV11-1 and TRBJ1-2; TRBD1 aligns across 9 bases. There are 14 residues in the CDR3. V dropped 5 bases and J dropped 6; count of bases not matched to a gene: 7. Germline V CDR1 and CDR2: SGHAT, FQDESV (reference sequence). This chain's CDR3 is CASSPGQGRDGYTF. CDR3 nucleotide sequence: TGTGCCAGCAGCCCCGGACAGGGGAGAGATGGCTACACCTTC.

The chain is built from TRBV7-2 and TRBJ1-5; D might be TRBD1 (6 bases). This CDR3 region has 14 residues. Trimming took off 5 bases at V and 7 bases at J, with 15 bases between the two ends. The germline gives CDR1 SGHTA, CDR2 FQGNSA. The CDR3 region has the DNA TGTGCCAGCAGCCCCAGGGGTGGAGGGCAGCCCCAGCATTTT. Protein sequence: CASSPRGGGQPQHF.

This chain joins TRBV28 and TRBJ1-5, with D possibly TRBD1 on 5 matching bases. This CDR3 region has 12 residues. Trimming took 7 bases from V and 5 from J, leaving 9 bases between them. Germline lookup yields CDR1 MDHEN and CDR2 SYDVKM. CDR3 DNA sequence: TGTGCCAGCAAAGGGGCCGATCAGCCCCAGCATTTT. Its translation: CASKGADQPQHF. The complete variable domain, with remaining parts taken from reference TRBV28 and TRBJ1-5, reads DVKVTQSSRYLVKRTGEKVFLECVQDMDHENMFWYRQDPGLGLRLIYFSYDVKMKEKGDIPEGYSVSREKKERFSLILESASTNQTSMYLCASKGADQPQHFGDGTRLSIL.

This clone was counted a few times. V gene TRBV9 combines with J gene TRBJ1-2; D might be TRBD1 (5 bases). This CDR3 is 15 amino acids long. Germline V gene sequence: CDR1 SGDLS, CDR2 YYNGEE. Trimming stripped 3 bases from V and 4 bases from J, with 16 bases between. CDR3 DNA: TGTGCCAGCAGCGCAAGAGCACTGGACATCTATGGCTACACCTTC. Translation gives CASSARALDIYGYTF.

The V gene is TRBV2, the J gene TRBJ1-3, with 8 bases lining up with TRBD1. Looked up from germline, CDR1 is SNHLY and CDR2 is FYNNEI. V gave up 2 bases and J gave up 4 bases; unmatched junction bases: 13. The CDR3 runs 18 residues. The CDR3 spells CASSEQDRDLLWGNTIYF. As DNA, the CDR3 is TGTGCCAGCAGTGAACAGGACAGGGATCTACTCTGGGGAAACACCATATATTTT.

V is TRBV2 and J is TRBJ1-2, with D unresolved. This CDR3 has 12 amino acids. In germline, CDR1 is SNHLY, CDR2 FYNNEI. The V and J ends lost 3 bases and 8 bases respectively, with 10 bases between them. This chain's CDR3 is CASSDRREGYTF. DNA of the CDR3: TGTGCCAGCAGTGACCGCAGAGAGGGCTACACCTTC.

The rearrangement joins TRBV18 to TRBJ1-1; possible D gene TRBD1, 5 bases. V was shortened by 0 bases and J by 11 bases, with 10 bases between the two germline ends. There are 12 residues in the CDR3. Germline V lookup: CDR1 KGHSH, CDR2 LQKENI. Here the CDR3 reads CASSPPAGVAFF. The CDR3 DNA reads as TGTGCCAGCTCACCACCGGCGGGGGTGGCTTTCTTT.

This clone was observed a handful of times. This CDR3 reads CASSVDPRQNTEAFF. The CDR3 DNA follows: TGTGCCAGCAGCGTAGATCCCCGACAGAACACTGAAGCTTTCTTT. The J gene is TRBJ1-1, the V gene TRBV9; no reliable D call. This CDR3 spans 15 amino acids. CDR1 and CDR2 from the germline V gene are SGDLS and YYNGEE. V was trimmed by 0 bases and J by 1 base, leaving 10 bases between them.

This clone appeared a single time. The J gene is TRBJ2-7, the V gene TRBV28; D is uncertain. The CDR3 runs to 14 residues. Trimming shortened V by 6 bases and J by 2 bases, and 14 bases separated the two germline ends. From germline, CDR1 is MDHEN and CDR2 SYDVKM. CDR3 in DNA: TGTGCCAGCAGCCGCTTTGATACTACCTACGAGCAGTACTTC. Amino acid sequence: CASSRFDTTYEQYF.